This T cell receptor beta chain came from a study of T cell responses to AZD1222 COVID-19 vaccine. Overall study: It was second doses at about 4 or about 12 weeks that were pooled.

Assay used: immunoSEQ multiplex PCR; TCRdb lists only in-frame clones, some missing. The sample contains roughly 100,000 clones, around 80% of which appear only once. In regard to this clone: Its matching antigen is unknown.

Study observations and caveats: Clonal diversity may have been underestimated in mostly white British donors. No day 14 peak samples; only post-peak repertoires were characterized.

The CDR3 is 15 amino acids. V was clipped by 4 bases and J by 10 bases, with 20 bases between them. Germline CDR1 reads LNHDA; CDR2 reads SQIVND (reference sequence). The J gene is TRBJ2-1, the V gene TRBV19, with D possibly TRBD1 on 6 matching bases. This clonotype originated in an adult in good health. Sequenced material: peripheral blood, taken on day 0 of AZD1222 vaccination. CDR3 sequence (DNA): TGTGCCAGTAGTAGTCCTTCTACAGGGACGAGGGAGCAGTTCTTC. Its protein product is CASSSPSTGTREQFF.